This T cell receptor (beta chain) is from a study of Graves' ophthalmopathy and Graves' hyperthyroidism. Researchers took RNA transcripts and amplified TCR beta CDR3 regions from them. HTBI primers were used in a first-round RT-PCR, which preceded a second-round multiplex PCR. Via MiXCR, TCRdb re-called the multiplex PCR reads, giving one row per CDR3 protein. The sample has approximately 700,000 distinct CDR3 sequences; roughly 41% are singletons. Germline CDR1 is SQVTM and CDR2 is ANQGSEA. V lost 2 bases to trimming and J lost 4 bases; unmatched junction nucleotides: 5. CDR3 length equals 14 residues.

This chain uses TRBV29-1 with TRBJ1-2; 9 bases line up with TRBD1. This clonotype originated in an adult man with Graves' ophthalmopathy. The sample was peripheral blood. CDR3 sequence (DNA): TGCAGCGTTGAACTAGCGGGACAGGGCTATGGCTACACCTTC. Its protein product is CSVELAGQGYGYTF.